This T cell receptor (beta chain) originates from a study of blood T cells in healthy people across ages. Through a sample-barcoded 5' primer and a J-beta primer mix, a second PCR was run for roughly 7 to 11 cycles. A single record per CDR3 protein comes from TCRdb applying MiXCR to the 5' RACE reads. The sample contains more than 650,000 distinct CDR3 sequences, roughly 24% of which appear only once. Whole-study findings and limits: No one knew whether donors had CMV, which possibly confounded expanded clonotype changes.

This clonotype showed up just a few times. Its antigen is still unknown. The germline V gene has CDR1 MDHEN and CDR2 SYDVKM. This CDR3 has 11 residues. With 5 bases removed from V and 7 bases from J, the gap between germline ends came to 6 bases. These records were also assigned to another study, of T cells of mothers and their children. In that study: The study found slightly higher but non-significant overlap in related versus unrelated mother-child pairs. Clones that were microchimeric and persistent were not detected among T cells.

The V call is TRBV28, the J call TRBJ2-1; possible D gene TRBD2, 6 bases. Sequencing input: blood. The sequence came from a boy between 10 and 17 years old in good health. The DNA for the CDR3 is TGTGCCAGCAGTGCGGGGAATGAGCAGTTCTTC. It encodes CASSAGNEQFF.